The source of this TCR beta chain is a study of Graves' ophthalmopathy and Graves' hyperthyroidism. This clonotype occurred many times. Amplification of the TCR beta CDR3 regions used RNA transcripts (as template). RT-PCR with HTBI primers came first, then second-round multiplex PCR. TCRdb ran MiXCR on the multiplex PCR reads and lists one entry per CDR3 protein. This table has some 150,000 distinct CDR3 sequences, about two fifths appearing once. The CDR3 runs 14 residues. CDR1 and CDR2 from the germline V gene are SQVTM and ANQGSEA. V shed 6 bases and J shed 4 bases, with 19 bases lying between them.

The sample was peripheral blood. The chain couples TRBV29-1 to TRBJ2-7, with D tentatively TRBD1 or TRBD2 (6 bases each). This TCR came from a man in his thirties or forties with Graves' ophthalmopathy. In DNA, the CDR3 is TGCAGCGTGGTTGGGGGGCTCGGAGGTTACGAGCAGTACTTC. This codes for CSVVGGLGGYEQYF.